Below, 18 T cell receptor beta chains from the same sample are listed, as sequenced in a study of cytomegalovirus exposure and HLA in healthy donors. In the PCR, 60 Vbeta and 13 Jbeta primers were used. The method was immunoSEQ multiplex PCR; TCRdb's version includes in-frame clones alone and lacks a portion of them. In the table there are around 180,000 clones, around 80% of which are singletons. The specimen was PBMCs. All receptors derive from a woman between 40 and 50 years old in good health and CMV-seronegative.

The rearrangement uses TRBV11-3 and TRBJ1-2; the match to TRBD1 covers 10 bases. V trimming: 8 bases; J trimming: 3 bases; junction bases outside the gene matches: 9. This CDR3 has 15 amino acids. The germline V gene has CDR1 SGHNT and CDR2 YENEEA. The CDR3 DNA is TGTGCCAGCGGACGCCGGGACAGGGGAGACTATGGCTACACCTTC. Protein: CASGRRDRGDYGYTF.

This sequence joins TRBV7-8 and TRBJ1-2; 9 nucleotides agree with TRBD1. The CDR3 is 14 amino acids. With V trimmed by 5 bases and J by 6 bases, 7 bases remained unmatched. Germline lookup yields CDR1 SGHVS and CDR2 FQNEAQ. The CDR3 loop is CASSRRDRDDGYTF. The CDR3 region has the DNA TGTGCCAGCAGCCGCCGGGACAGGGACGATGGCTACACCTTC.

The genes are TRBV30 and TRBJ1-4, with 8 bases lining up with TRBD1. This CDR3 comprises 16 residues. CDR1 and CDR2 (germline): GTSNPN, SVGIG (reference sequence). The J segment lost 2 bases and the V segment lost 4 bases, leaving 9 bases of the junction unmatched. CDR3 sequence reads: CAWTGGGWSTNEKLFF. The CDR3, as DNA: TGTGCCTGGACAGGGGGCGGGTGGTCCACTAATGAAAAACTGTTTTTT.

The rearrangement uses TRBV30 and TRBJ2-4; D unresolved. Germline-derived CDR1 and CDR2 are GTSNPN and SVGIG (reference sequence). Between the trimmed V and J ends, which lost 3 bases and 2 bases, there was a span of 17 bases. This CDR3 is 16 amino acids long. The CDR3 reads CAWRASPQVPKNIQYF. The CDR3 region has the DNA TGTGCCTGGAGGGCCTCTCCCCAGGTGCCCAAAAACATTCAGTACTTC.

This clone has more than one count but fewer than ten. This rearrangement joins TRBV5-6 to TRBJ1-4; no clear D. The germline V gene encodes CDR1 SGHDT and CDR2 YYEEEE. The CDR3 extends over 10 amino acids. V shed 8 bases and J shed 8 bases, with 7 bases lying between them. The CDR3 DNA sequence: TGTGCCAGTGGGAGGGAAAAACTGTTTTTT. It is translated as CASGREKLFF.

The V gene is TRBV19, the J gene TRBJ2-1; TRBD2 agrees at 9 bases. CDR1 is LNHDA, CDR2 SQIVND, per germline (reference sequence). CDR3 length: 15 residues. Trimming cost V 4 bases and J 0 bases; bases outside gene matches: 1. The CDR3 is CASSSGRGSYNEQFF. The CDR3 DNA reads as TGTGCCAGTAGTAGCGGGAGGGGCTCCTACAATGAGCAGTTCTTC.

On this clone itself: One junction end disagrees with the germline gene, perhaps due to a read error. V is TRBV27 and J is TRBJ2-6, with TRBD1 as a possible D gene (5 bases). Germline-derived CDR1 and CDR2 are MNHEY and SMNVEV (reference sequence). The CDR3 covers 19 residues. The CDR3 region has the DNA TGTGCCAGCAGTTACGAAGGGCCGGTGGGAATAACTGGGGCCAACGGCCTGACTTTC. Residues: CASSYEGPVGITGANGLTF.

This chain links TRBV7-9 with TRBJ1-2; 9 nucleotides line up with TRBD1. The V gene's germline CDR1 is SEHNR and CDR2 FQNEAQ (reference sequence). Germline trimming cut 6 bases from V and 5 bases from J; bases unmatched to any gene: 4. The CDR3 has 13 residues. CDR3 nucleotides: TGTGCCAGCAGACGTGGACAGGGGTATGGCTACACCTTC. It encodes CASRRGQGYGYTF.

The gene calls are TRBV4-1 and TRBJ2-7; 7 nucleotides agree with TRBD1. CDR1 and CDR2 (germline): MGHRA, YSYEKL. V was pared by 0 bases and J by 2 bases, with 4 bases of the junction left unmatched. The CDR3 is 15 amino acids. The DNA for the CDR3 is TGCGCCAGCAGCCAAGAAATAGGGGGCACCTACGAGCAGTACTTC. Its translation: CASSQEIGGTYEQYF.

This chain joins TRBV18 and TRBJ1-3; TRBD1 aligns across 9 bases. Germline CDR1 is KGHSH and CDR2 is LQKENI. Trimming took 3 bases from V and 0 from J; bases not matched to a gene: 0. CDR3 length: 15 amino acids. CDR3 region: CASSPGQGSGNTIYF. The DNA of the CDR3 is TGTGCCAGCTCACCGGGACAGGGCTCTGGAAACACCATATATTTT.

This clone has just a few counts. In nucleotides, the CDR3 is TGTGCCACCCGAACTAGCGGGACAGATACGCAGTATTTT. This translates into CATRTSGTDTQYF. The rearrangement links TRBV7-9 to TRBJ2-3, with 9 positions matching TRBD2. With V trimmed by 10 bases and J by 3 bases, 5 bases remained unmatched. The CDR3 length is 13 residues. Germline V gene sequence: CDR1 SEHNR, CDR2 FQNEAQ (reference sequence).

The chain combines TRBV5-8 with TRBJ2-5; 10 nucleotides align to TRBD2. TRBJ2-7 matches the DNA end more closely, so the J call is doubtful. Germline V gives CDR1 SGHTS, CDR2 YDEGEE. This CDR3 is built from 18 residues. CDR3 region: CASSRGPSGSYSSYEQYF. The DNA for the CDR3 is TGTGCCAGCAGCCGGGGGCCTAGCGGGAGCTATAGCTCCTACGAGCAGTACTTC.

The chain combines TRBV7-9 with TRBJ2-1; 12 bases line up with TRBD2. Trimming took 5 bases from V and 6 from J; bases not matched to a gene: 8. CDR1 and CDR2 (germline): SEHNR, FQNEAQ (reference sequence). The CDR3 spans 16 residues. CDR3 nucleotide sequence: TGTGCCAGCAGCCATACTCGACTAGCGGGGGCCAATGAGCAGTTCTTC. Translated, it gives CASSHTRLAGANEQFF.

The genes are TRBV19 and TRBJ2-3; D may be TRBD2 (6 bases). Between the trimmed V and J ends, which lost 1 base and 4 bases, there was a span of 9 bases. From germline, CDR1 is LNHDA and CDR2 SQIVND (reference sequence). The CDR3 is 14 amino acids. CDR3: CASSIARGSDTQYF. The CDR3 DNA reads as TGTGCCAGTAGTATAGCCCGGGGGTCAGATACGCAGTATTTT.

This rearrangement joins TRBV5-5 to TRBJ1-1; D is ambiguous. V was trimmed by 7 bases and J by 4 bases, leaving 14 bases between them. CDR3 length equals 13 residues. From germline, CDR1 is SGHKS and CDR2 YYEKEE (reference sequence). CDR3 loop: CASQRGSGTEAFF. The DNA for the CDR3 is TGTGCCAGCCAGAGAGGTTCGGGCACTGAAGCTTTCTTT.

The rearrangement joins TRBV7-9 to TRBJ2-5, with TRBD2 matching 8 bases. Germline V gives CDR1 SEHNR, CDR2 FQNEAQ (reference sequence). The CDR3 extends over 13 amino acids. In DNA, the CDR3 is TGTACGCCCGGGAGGGCCGGACAAGAGACCCAGTACTTC. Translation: CTPGRAGQETQYF.

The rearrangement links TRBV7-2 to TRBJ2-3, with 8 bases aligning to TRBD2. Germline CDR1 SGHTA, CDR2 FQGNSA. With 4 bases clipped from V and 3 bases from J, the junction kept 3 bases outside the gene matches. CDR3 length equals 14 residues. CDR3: CASSYSGRTDTQYF. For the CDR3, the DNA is TGTGCCAGCAGCTACAGCGGGAGAACAGATACGCAGTATTTT.

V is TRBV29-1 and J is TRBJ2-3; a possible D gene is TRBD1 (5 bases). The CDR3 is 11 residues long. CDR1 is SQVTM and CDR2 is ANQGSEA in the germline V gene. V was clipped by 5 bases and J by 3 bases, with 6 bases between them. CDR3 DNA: TGCAGCGTTAGGGGTACAGATACGCAGTATTTT. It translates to CSVRGTDTQYF.